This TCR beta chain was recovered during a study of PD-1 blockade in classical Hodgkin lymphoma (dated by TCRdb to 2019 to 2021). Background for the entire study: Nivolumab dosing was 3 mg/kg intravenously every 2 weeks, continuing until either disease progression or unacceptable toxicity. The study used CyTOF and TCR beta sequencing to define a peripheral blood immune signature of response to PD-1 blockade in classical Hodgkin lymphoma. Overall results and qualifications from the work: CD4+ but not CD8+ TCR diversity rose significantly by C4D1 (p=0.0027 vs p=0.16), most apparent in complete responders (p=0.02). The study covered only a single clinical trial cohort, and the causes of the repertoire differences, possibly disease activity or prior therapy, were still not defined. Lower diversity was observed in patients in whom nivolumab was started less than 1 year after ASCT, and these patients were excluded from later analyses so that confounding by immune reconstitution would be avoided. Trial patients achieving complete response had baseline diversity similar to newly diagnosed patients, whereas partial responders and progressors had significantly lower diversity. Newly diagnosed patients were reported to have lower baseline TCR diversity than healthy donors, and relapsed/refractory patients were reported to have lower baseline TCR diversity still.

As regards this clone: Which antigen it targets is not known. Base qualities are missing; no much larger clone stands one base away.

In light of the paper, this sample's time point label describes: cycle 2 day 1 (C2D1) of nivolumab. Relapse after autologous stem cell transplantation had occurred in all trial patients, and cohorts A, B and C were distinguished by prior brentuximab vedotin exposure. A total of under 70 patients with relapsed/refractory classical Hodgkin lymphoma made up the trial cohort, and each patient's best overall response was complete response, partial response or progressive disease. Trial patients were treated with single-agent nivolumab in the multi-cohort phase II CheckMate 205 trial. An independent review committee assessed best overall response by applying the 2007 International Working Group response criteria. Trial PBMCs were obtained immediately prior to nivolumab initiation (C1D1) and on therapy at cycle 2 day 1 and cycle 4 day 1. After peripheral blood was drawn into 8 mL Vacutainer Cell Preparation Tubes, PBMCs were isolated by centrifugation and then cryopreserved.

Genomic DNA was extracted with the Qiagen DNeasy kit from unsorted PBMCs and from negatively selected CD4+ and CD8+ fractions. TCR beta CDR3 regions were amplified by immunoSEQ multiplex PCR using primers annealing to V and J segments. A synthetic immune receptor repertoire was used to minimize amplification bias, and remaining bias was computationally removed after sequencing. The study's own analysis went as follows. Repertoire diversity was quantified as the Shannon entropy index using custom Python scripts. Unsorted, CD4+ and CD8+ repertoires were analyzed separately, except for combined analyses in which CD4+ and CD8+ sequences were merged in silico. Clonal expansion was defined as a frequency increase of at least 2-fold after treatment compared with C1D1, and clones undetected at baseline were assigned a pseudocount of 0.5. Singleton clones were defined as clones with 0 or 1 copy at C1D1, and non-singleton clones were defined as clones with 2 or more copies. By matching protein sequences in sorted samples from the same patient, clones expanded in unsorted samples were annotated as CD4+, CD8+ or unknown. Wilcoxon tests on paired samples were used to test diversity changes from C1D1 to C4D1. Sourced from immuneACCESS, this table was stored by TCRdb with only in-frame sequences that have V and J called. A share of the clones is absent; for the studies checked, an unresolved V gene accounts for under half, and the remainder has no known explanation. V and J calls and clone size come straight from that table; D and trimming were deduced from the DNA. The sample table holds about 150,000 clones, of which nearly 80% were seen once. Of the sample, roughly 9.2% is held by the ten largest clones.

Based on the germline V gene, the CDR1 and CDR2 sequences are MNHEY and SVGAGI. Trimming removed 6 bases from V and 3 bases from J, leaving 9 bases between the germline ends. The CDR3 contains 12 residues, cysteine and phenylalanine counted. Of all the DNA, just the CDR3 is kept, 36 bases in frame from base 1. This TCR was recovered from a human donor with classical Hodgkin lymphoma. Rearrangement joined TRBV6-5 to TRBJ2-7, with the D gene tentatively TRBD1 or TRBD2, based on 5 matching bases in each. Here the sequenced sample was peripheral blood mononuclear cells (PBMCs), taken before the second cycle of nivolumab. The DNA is TGTGCCAGCAGCCGGGACCGCTACGAGCAGTACTTC. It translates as CASSRDRYEQYF.